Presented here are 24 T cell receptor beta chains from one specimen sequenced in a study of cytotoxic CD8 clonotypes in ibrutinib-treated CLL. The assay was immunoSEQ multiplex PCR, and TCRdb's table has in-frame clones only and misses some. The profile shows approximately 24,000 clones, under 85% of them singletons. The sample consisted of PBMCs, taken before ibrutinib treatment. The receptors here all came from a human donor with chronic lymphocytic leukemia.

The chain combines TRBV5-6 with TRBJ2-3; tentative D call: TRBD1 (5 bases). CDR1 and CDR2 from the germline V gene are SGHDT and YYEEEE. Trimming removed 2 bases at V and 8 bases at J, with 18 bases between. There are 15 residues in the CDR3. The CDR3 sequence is CASSFTVSEGATQYF. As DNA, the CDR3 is TGTGCCAGCAGCTTTACCGTCTCCGAAGGGGCTACGCAGTATTTT.

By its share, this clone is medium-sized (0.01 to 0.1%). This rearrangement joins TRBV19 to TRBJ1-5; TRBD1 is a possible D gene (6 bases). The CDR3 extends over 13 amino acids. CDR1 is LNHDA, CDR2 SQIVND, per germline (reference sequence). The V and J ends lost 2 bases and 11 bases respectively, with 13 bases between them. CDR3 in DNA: TGTGCCAGTAGTATACCGGGGGGCTCGTCCCAGCATTTT. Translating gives CASSIPGGSSQHF.

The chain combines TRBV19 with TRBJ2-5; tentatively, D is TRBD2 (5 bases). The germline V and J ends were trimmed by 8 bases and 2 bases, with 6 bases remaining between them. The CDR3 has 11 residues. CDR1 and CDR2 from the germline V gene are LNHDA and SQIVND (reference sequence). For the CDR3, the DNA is TGTGCCAGTGGCGGGCAAGAGACCCAGTACTTC. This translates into CASGGQETQYF.

In nucleotides, the CDR3 is TGTGCCAGCAGGAGTGGAGGAGATAATTCACCCCTCCACTTT. This codes for CASRSGGDNSPLHF. V gene TRBV6-5 combines with J gene TRBJ1-6, with D unclear. Germline lookup yields CDR1 MNHEY and CDR2 SVGAGI. V lost 6 bases and J lost 5, with 11 bases in between. The CDR3 has 14 residues.

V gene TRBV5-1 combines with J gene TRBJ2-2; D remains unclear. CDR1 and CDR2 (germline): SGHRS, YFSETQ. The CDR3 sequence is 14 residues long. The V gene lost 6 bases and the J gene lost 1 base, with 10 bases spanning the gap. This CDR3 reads CASTVRQNTGELFF. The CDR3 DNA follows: TGCGCCAGCACGGTACGGCAGAACACCGGGGAGCTGTTTTTT.

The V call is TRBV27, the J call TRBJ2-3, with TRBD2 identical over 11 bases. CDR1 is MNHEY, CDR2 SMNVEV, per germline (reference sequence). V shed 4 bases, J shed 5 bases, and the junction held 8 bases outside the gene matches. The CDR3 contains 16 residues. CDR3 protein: CASSYLAGGLKDTQYF. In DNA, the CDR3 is TGTGCCAGCAGTTACCTAGCGGGAGGACTCAAAGATACGCAGTATTTT.

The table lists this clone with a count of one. In DNA, the CDR3 is TGCGCCAGCAGCTTGGGGGGGACGGCGACAACTAATGAAAAACTGTTTTTT. Translation: CASSLGGTATTNEKLFF. The chain uses TRBV5-1 and TRBJ1-4, with TRBD1 as a possible D gene (5 bases). Germline CDR1 SGHRS, CDR2 YFSETQ. The CDR3 spans 17 residues. Trimming cost V 0 bases and J 0 bases, with 12 bases left between them.

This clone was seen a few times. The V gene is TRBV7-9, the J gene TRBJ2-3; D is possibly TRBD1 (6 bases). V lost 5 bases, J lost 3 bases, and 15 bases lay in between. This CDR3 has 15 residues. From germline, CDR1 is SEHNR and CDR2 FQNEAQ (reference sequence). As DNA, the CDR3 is TGTGCCAGCAGCGACCGGGACACTCAGACAGATACGCAGTATTTT. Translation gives CASSDRDTQTDTQYF.

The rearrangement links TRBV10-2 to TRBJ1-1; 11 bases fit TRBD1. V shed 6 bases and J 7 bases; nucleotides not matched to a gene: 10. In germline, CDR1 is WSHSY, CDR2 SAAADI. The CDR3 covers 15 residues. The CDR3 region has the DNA TGCGCCAGCAGGCCCCCGGACAGGGGGCCTGATGAAGCTTTCTTT. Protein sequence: CASRPPDRGPDEAFF.

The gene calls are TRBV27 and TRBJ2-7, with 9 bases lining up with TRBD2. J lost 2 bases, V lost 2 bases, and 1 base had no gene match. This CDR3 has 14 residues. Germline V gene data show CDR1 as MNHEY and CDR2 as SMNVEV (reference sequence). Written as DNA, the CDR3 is TGTGCCAGCAGTTTAGCGGGAGGGACCTACGAGCAGTACTTC. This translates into CASSLAGGTYEQYF.

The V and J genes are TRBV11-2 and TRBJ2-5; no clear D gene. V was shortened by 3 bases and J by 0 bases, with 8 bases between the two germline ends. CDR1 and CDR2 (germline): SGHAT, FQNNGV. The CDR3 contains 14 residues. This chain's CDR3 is CASSLLGYQETQYF. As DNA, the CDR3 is TGTGCCAGCAGCTTGTTGGGGTACCAAGAGACCCAGTACTTC.

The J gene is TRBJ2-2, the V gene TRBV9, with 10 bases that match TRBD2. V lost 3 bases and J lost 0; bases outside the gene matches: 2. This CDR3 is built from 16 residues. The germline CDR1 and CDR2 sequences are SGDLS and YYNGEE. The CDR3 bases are TGTGCCAGCAGCGAAGGACTAGCGGCGAACACCGGGGAGCTGTTTTTT. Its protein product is CASSEGLAANTGELFF.

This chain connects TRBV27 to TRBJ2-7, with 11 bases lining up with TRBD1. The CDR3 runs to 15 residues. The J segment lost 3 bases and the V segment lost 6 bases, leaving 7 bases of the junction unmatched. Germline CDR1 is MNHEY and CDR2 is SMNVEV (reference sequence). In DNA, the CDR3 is TGTGCCAGCAGCCAAGGACAGGGGGCGCGCTACGAGCAGTACTTC. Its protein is CASSQGQGARYEQYF.

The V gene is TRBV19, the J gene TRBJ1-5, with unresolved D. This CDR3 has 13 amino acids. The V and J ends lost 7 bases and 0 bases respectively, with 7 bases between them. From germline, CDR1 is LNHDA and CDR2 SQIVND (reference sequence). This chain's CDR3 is CASNRYSNQPQHF. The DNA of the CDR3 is TGTGCCAGTAATAGATATAGCAATCAGCCCCAGCATTTT.

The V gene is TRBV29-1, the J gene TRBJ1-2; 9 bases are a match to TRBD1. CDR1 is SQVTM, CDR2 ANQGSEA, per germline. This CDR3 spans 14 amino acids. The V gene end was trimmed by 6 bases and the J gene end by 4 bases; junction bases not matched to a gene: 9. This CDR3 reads CSVGVTGGSYGYTF. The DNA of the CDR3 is TGCAGCGTGGGGGTGACAGGGGGTAGCTATGGCTACACCTTC.

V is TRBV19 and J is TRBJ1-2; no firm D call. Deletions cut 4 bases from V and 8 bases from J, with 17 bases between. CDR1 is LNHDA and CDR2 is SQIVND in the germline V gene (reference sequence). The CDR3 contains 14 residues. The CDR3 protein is CASSTEDRIGGYTF. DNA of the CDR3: TGTGCCAGTAGTACCGAAGACCGGATAGGGGGCTACACCTTC.

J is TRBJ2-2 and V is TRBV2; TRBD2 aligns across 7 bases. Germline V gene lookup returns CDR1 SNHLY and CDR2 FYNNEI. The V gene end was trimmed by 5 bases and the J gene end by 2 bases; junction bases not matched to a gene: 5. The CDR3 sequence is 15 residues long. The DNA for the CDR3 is TGTGCCAGCAGTACCGGGGACTACAACACCGGGGAGCTGTTTTTT. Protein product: CASSTGDYNTGELFF.

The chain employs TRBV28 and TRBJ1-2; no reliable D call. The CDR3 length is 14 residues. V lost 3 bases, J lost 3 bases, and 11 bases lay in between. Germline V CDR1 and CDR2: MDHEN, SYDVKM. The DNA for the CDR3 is TGTGCCAGCAGTTTGACAAGGTCATACTATGGCTACACCTTC. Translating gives CASSLTRSYYGYTF.

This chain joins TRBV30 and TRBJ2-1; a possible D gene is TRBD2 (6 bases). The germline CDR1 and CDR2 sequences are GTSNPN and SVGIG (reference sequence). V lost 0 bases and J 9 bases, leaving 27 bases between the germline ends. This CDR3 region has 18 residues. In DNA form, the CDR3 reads TGTGCCTGGAGTGTACAAAGTTGGAGGGCACGAGGGTTGGGTGAGCAGTTCTTC. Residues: CAWSVQSWRARGLGEQFF.

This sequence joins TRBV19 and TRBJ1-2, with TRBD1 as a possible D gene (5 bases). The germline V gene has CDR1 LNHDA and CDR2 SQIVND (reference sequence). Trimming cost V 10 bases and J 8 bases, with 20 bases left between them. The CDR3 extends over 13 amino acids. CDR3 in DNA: TGTGCCACCGACGAGTGGGGGTCGGGCGGCTACACCTTC. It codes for CATDEWGSGGYTF.

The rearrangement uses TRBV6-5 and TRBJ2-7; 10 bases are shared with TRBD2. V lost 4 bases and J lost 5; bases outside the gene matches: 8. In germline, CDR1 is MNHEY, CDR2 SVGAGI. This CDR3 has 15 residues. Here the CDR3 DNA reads TGTGCCAGCAGTTCCTTAGCGGGAGGAACCCACGAGCAGTACTTC. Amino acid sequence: CASSSLAGGTHEQYF.

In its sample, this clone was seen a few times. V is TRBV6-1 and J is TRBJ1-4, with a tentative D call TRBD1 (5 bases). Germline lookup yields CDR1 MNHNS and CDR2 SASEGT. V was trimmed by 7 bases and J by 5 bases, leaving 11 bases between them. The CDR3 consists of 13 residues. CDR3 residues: CASNYSGNEKLFF. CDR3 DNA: TGTGCCAGCAACTACTCAGGGAATGAAAAACTGTTTTTT.

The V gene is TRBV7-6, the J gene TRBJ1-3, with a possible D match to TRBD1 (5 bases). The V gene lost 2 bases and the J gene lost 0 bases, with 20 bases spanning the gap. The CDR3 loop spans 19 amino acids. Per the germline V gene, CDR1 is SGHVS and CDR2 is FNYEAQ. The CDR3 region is CASSLRVGRDVSSGNTIYF. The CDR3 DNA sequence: TGTGCCAGCAGCTTAAGAGTGGGCAGGGACGTCAGCTCTGGAAACACCATATATTTT. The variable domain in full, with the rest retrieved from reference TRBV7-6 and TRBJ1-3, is GAGVSQSPRYKVTKRGQDVALRCDPISGHVSLYWYRQALGQGPEFLTYFNYEAQQDKSGLPNDRFSAERPEGSISTLTIQRTEQRDSAMYRCASSLRVGRDVSSGNTIYFGEGSWLTVV.

The CDR3 here is CASSEYSVRTDTQYF. CDR3 nucleotide sequence: TGTGCCAGCAGTGAATATAGCGTTCGCACAGATACGCAGTATTTT. The chain employs TRBV25-1 and TRBJ2-3; possibly TRBD2 for D (5 bases). Trimming shortened V by 0 bases and J by 1 base, and 8 bases separated the two germline ends. CDR3 size: 15 residues. The V gene's germline CDR1 is MGHDK and CDR2 SYGVNS.